These T cell receptor beta chains were read from a single sample in a study of T-cell memory formation after mild COVID-19. TCRdb independently ran MiXCR on the 5' RACE reads; one entry per CDR3 protein. The profile shows roughly 300,000 distinct CDR3 sequences, over 7% of them singletons. What was sequenced was PBMCs or a T cell subset sorted from them (not recorded which). Receptor source: a man aged 18 to 29 who had mild COVID-19 (a few samples of this study predate the infection). Cell type and time point are not known. Both conserved end residues are part of each CDR3. The D gene is left open where the match is weak. Part of the rows lack a size; the others show once, few, many or a class for expanded clones.

D	size	V	J	DNA	CDR3
.	many	TRBV4-3	TRBJ1-2	TGCGCCAGCAGCCAAGGCCTCCAGGGAATGGGAGGCTACACCTTC	CASSQGLQGMGGYTF
.	.	TRBV29-1	TRBJ2-3	TGCAGCTCTCAGGTTCGTGACGGAGAAGCCACAGATACGCAGTATTTT	CSSQVRDGEATDTQYF
TRBD2	.	TRBV5-1	TRBJ2-4	TGCGCCAGCAGCTTCGGCGGGGGACCAAACATTCAGTACTTC	CASSFGGGPNIQYF
TRBD1	.	TRBV6-6	TRBJ2-7	TGTGCCAGCAGTGGGACGACAGGGGGTTACGAGCAGTACTTC	CASSGTTGGYEQYF
.	.	TRBV18	TRBJ2-3	TGTGCCAGCTCACCACTCGCGTCTAGCACAGATACGCAGTATTTT	CASSPLASSTDTQYF
.	few	TRBV5-1	TRBJ2-4	TGCGCCAGCAGCGAAAACAGGGAAGCCAAAAACATTCAGTACTTC	CASSENREAKNIQYF
.	many	TRBV6-1	TRBJ1-4	TGTGCCATCGCGACGGGGGACGGGAATGAAAAACTGTTTTTT	CAIATGDGNEKLFF
.	.	TRBV28	TRBJ2-6	TGTGCCAGCACCCCGCATGGGGCCAACGTCCTGACTTTC	CASTPHGANVLTF
TRBD2	few	TRBV5-1	TRBJ2-1	TGCGCCAGCAGCCTCACGGGACTAGCGGGGGGGTATGAGCAGTTCTTC	CASSLTGLAGGYEQFF
.	few	TRBV6-5	TRBJ1-2	TGTGCCAGCAGTTACTCGATGTCTTACCGAGACTATGGCTACACCTTC	CASSYSMSYRDYGYTF
.	.	TRBV5-1	TRBJ2-3	TGCGCCAGCAGCCTACTTCAGGGGGGTCTGGGCACAGATACGCAGTATTTT	CASSLLQGGLGTDTQYF
.	few	TRBV7-6	TRBJ1-5	TGTGCCAGCAGCCCCCGTCCTTTAGGGGCGGGTGGCAATCAGCCCCAGCATTTT	CASSPRPLGAGGNQPQHF
.	few	TRBV24-1	TRBJ1-6	TGTGCCACCAGCGACTCGGACTCCAATTCACCCCTCCACTTT	CATSDSDSNSPLHF
.	few	TRBV6-1	TRBJ2-3	TGTGCCAGCAACCCTGATAGCACAGATACGCAGTATTTT	CASNPDSTDTQYF
.	.	TRBV9	TRBJ2-5	TGTGCGTCGGGACGGAGCCAAGAGACCCAGTACTTC	CASGRSQETQYF
.	.	TRBV7-2	TRBJ1-1	TGTGCCAGCAGCTTAGCGGGGGGCGCGGGCACTGAAGCTTTCTTT	CASSLAGGAGTEAFF
.	few	TRBV7-9	TRBJ2-5	TGTGCCAGCAGCCCGATGGGGGGCTATCAAGAGACCCAGTACTTC	CASSPMGGYQETQYF
.	few	TRBV27	TRBJ1-1	TGTGCCAGCAGTACCGCGGGGGCGGGCAACACTGAAGCTTTCTTT	CASSTAGAGNTEAFF
TRBD1	few	TRBV4-3	TRBJ2-7	TGCGCCAGCAGCCCCACGAGGGGGCCCGAGCAGTACTTC	CASSPTRGPEQYF
.	.	TRBV21-1	TRBJ2-5	TGTGCCAGCAGCGCAGACAGGGAAGAGACCCAGTACTTC	CASSADREETQYF
TRBD1	few	TRBV6-5	TRBJ1-6	TGTGCCAGCAGGAGTAAGGACAGGGGGTCTTCACCCCTCCACTTT	CASRSKDRGSSPLHF
.	.	TRBV20-1	TRBJ1-6	TGCAGTGCTAGAGATCGCTATGGGAATTCACCCCTCCACTTT	CSARDRYGNSPLHF
.	few	TRBV7-2	TRBJ1-5	TGTGCCAGCAGCTTAGCCGAGGATCAGCCCCAGCATTTT	CASSLAEDQPQHF
.	many	TRBV5-5	TRBJ1-1	TGTGCCAGCAGCAAGGAACAGGGCGTGAACACTGAAGCTTTCTTT	CASSKEQGVNTEAFF
TRBD1	few	TRBV6-9	TRBJ2-5	TGTGCCAGCAGTTATCCGGAGGGACAGGGGACCATGACCTCGCCACGGGAGACCCAGTACTTC	CASSYPEGQGTMTSPRETQYF
TRBD2	few	TRBV3-1	TRBJ2-1	TGTGCCAGCAGCCGAGCCGGGACTAGTCGATACAATGAGCAGTTCTTC	CASSRAGTSRYNEQFF
TRBD1	few	TRBV12-3/TRBV12-4	TRBJ1-6	TGTGCCAGCAGCCGGACAGGGGGTCGTTCACCCCTCCACTTT	CASSRTGGRSPLHF
.	few	TRBV5-4	TRBJ2-3	TGTGCCAGCAGCTTCAGGGCGGATGCGAGTGATACGCAGTATTTT	CASSFRADASDTQYF
TRBD1	many	TRBV7-9	TRBJ1-1	TGTGCCAGCGGCGGGACAGGGGGCACGAAGACTGAAGCTTTCTTT	CASGGTGGTKTEAFF
.	many	TRBV7-2	TRBJ2-3	TGTGCCAGCAGCCAGGGACCCACCTGGGATACGCAGTATTTT	CASSQGPTWDTQYF
.	few	TRBV7-9	TRBJ2-5	TGTGCCAGCAGCTTGGGCGCGGCCATTATACAAGAGACCCAGTACTTC	CASSLGAAIIQETQYF
TRBD1	.	TRBV18	TRBJ1-5	TGTGCCAGCTCACGAAACTCCGGGACAGCTCAGCCCCAGCATTTT	CASSRNSGTAQPQHF
.	few	TRBV25-1	TRBJ2-1	TGTGCCAGCAGGCAGGCGGGGGCTCAAGTATGGGATGAGCAGTTCTTC	CASRQAGAQVWDEQFF
.	many	TRBV20-1	TRBJ2-7	TGCAGTGCGAGAAGGACAGTAACCTACGAGCAGTACTTC	CSARRTVTYEQYF
.	many	TRBV7-2	TRBJ1-4	TGTGCCAGCAGCCCGACCGGGGGCGGAGGTGAAAAACTGTTTTTT	CASSPTGGGGEKLFF
TRBD1	few	TRBV12-3/TRBV12-4	TRBJ1-1	TGTGCCAGCAGTTTAGCCCGTGGACAGGTACTTAAAGCTTTCTTT	CASSLARGQVLKAFF
.	few	TRBV7-2	TRBJ1-5	TGTGCCAGCAGCTTAGTTCCAGGGCAGGGTCAGCCCCAGCATTTT	CASSLVPGQGQPQHF
TRBD1	many	TRBV24-1	TRBJ2-5	TGTGCCACCAGTGATTGCCTAGGGGGCGAGGCCCAGTACTTC	CATSDCLGGEAQYF
.	few	TRBV19	TRBJ2-6	TGTGCCAGTAGTAAGGTGCCCGGGGCTGGGGCCAACGTCCTGACTTTC	CASSKVPGAGANVLTF
.	.	TRBV5-1	TRBJ1-1	TGCGCCAGCAGCTTGGGACGGGACTCGAACACTGAAGCTTTCTTT	CASSLGRDSNTEAFF
.	.	TRBV4-3	TRBJ1-1	TGCGCCAGCAGCCAAGATTCAGCCTTCGGGAGGTCGTGGGGCACTGAAGCTTTCTTT	CASSQDSAFGRSWGTEAFF
.	.	TRBV5-1	TRBJ1-1	TGCGCCAGCAGCTTGTTTCCGGGGGGCATGAACACTGAAGCTTTCTTT	CASSLFPGGMNTEAFF
.	few	TRBV5-4	TRBJ2-1	TGTGCCAGCAGCGCTCAGGGGGGGTACAATGAGCAGTTCTTC	CASSAQGGYNEQFF
TRBD2	many	TRBV11-3	TRBJ2-1	TGTGCCAGCAGCCCTAGGACTAGCGGGAATGAGCAGTTCTTC	CASSPRTSGNEQFF
TRBD2	.	TRBV5-1	TRBJ2-3	TGCGCCACCTCTTTATCTGCTAGCGGGGGGGCCCAAGATACGCAGTATTTT	CATSLSASGGAQDTQYF